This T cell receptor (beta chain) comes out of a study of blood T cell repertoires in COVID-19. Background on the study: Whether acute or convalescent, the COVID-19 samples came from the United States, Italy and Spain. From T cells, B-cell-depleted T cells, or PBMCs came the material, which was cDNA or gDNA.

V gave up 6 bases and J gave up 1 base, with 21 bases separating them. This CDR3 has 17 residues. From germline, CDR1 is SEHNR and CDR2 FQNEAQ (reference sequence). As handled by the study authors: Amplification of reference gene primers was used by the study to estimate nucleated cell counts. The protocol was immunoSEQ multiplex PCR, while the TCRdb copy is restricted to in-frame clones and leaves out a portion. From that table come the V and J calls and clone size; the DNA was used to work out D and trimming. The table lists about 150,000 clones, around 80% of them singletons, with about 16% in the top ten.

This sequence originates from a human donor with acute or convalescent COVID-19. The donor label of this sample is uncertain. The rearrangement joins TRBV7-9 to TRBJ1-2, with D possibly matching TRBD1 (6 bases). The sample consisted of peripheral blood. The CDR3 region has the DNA TGTGCCAGCAGTCGTCAGACGGACAGCGCAGTTAACTATGGCTACACCTTC. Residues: CASSRQTDSAVNYGYTF.